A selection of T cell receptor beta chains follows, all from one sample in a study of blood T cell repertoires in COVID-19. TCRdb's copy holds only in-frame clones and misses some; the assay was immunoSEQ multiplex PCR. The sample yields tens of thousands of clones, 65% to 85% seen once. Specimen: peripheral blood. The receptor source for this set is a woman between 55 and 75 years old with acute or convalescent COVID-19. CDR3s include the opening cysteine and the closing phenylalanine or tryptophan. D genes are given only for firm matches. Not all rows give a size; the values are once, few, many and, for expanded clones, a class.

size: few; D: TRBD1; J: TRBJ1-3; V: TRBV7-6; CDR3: CASSAGQGYSGNTIYF; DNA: TGTGCCAGCAGCGCCGGACAGGGGTACTCTGGAAACACCATATATTTT
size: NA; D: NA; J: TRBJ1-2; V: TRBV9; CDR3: CASSADSSYGYTF; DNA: TGTGCCAGCAGCGCCGACTCATCCTATGGCTACACCTTC
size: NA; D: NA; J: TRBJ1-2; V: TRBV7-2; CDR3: CASSPSGITGGYTF; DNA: TGTGCCAGCAGCCCATCGGGCATCACGGGGGGCTACACCTTC
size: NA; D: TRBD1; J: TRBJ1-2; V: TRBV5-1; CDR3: CASSLTGVNYGYTF; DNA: TGCGCCAGCAGCTTGACAGGGGTGAACTATGGCTACACCTTC
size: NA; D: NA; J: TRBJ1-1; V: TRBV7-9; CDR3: CASSLVQGSTEAFF; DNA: TGTGCCAGCAGCTTAGTCCAGGGGAGCACTGAAGCTTTCTTT
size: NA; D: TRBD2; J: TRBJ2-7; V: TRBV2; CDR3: CASSVQQVLASGSTYEQYF; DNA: TGTGCCAGCAGTGTCCAACAGGTATTGGCTAGCGGGTCTACCTACGAGCAGTACTTC
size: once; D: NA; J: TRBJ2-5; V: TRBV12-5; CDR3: CASGSPFLGGQETQYF; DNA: TGTGCTAGTGGTTCCCCTTTTCTTGGCGGGCAAGAGACCCAGTACTTC
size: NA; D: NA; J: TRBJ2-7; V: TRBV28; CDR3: CASSFSNSGYEQYF; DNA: TGTGCCAGCAGTTTCTCTAACTCCGGCTACGAGCAGTACTTC
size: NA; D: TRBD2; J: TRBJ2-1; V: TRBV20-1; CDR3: CSASRRGGYNEQFF; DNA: TGCAGTGCTAGTAGGCGGGGGGGGTACAATGAGCAGTTCTTC
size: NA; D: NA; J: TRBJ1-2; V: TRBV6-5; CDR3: CASSRQLLNYGYTF; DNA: TGTGCCAGCAGTCGACAGCTCCTTAACTATGGCTACACCTTC
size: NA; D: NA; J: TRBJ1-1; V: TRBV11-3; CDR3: CASSLEAGTEAFF; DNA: TGTGCCAGCAGCTTAGAGGCAGGGACTGAAGCTTTCTTT
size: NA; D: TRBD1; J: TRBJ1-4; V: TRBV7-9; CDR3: CASSPHGTGKREKLFF; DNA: TGTGCCAGCAGCCCTCACGGGACAGGGAAACGAGAAAAACTGTTTTTT
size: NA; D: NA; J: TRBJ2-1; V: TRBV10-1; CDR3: CASAPPSYNEQFF; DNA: TGCGCCAGCGCGCCACCGTCCTACAATGAGCAGTTCTTC
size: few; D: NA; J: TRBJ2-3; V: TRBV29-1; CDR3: CSVEDQGFTDTQYF; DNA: TGCAGCGTTGAGGATCAGGGCTTCACAGATACGCAGTATTTT
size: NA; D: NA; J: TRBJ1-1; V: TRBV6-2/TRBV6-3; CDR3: CASSFTLGQRGAFF; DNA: TGTGCCAGCAGTTTTACCCTCGGACAGAGGGGAGCTTTCTTT
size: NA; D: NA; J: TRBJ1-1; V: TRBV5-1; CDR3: CASSYTQGRANTEAFF; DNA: TGCGCCAGCTCCTATACCCAGGGCAGGGCGAACACTGAAGCTTTCTTT
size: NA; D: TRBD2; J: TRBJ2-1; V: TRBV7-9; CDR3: CASSLGEGLAGANEQFF; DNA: TGTGCCAGCAGCTTAGGCGAGGGACTAGCGGGAGCCAATGAGCAGTTCTTC
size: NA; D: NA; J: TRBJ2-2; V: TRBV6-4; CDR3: CASSVRYNTGELFF; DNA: TGTGCCAGCAGTGTTCGGTATAACACCGGGGAGCTGTTTTTT
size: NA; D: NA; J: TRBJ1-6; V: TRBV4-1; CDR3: CASSREDTGFAPLHF; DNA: TGCGCCAGCAGCCGCGAAGACACAGGTTTCGCGCCCCTCCACTTT
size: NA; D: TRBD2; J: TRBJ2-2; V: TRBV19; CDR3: CASSSIWGTSGTMAGELFF; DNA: TGTGCCAGTAGTTCGATCTGGGGAACTAGCGGGACGATGGCCGGGGAGCTGTTTTTT
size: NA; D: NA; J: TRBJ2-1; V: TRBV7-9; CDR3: CASSLTSLPQFF; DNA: TGTGCCAGCAGCTTGACTTCGCTCCCGCAGTTCTTC
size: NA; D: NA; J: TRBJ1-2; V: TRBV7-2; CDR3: CASSQKGEGGYTF; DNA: TGTGCCAGCAGCCAAAAGGGGGAAGGTGGCTACACCTTC
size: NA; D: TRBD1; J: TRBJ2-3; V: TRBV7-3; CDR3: CASSSWTGEDTQYF; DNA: TGTGCCAGCAGCTCATGGACAGGAGAGGATACGCAGTATTTT
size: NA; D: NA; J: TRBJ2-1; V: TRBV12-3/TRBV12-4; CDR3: CASSPATNNEQFF; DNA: TGTGCCAGCAGTCCCGCTACTAACAATGAACAGTTCTTC
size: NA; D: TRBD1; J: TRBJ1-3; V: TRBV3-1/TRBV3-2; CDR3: CASSTNRGSGNTIYF; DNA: TGTGCCAGCAGCACGAACAGGGGTTCGGGAAACACCATATATTTT
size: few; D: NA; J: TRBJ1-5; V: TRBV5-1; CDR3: CASSLDTNQPQHF; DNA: TGCGCCAGCAGCCTTGACACCAATCAGCCCCAGCATTTT
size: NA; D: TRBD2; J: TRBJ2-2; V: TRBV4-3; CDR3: CASSQDRLAGGTDTGELFF; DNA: TGCGCCAGCAGCCAAGACCGACTAGCGGGGGGGACTGACACCGGGGAGCTGTTTTTT
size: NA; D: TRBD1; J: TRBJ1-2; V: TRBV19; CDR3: CASRKTPGTGGLMNYGYTF; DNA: TGTGCCAGTAGAAAAACTCCCGGGACAGGGGGCTTGATGAACTATGGCTACACCTTC
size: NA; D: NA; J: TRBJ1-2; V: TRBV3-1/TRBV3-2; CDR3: CASRPGALYGYTF; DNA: TGTGCCAGCAGGCCAGGGGCCCTCTATGGCTACACCTTC
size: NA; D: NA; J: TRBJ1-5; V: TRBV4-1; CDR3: CASSQDSGGLQPQHF; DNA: TGCGCCAGCAGCCAAGATTCGGGGGGGCTCCAGCCCCAGCATTTT
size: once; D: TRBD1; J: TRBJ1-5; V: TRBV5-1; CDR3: CASSLGDRYQPQHF; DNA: TGCGCCAGCAGCTTGGGGGACAGATATCAGCCCCAGCATTTT
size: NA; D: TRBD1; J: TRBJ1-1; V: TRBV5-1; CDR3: CASSLGQAWDTEAFF; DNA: TGCGCCAGCAGCCTCGGACAGGCCTGGGACACTGAAGCTTTCTTT
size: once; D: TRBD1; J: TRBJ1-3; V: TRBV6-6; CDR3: CASRGTGGTGNTIYF; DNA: TGTGCCAGCAGAGGGACAGGGGGCACTGGAAACACCATATATTTT
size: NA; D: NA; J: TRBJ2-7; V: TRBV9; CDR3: CASSVGAGSYEQYF; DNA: TGTGCCAGCAGCGTAGGGGCGGGGTCCTACGAGCAGTACTTC
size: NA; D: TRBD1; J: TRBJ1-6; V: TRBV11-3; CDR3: CASSLSGTGNSPLHF; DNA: TGTGCCAGCAGCTTATCCGGGACAGGAAATTCACCCCTCCACTTT
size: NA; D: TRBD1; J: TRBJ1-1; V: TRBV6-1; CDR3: CASSERTGTNTEAFF; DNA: TGTGCCAGCAGTGAACGGACAGGAACGAACACTGAAGCTTTCTTT
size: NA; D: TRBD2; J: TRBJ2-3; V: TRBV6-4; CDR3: CASSPERGSTDTQYF; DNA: TGTGCCAGCAGTCCCGAGCGGGGAAGCACAGATACGCAGTATTTT
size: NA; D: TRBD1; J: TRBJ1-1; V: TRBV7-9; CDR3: CASSPRTGGVARGNTEAFF; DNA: TGTGCCAGCAGCCCAAGGACAGGGGGCGTCGCGCGGGGGAACACTGAAGCTTTCTTT
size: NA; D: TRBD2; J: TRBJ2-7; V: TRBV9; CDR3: CASSTGTSPSEQYF; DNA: TGTGCCAGCAGCACCGGGACTAGTCCGTCCGAGCAGTACTTC
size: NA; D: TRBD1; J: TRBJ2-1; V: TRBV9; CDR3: CASSARLGQGAKDEQFF; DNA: TGTGCCAGCAGCGCCCGACTCGGACAGGGGGCGAAAGATGAGCAGTTCTTC
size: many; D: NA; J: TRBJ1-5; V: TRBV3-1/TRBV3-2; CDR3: CASSSTQTNQPQHF; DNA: TGTGCCAGCAGTTCTACACAGACCAATCAGCCCCAGCATTTT
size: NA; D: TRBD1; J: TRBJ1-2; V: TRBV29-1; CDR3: CSVRDRAGYGYTF; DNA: TGCAGCGTTCGGGACAGGGCGGGCTATGGCTACACCTTC
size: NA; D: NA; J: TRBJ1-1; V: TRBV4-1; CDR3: CASSQGGPTRRLRPEAFF; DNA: TGCGCCAGCAGCCAGGGGGGACCGACCAGAAGGCTTCGGCCTGAAGCTTTCTTT
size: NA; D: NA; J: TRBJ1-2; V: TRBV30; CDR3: CAWTHLTNGYTF; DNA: TGTGCCTGGACCCACCTGACAAATGGCTACACCTTC
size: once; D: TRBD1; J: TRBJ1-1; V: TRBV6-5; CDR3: CASSYRGLMNTEAFF; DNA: TGTGCCAGCAGTTACAGGGGGCTCATGAACACTGAAGCTTTCTTT
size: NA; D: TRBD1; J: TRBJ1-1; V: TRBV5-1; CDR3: CASSLARTGVSAFF; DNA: TGCGCCAGCAGCTTGGCCCGGACAGGGGTTTCGGCTTTCTTT
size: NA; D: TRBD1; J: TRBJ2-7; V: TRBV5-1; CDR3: CASSPGQGFYEQYF; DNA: TGCGCCAGCAGCCCGGGACAGGGGTTTTACGAGCAGTACTTC
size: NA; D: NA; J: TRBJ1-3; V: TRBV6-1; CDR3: CASSGFGGGSGNTIYF; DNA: TGTGCCAGCAGTGGGTTTGGGGGGGGCTCTGGAAACACCATATATTTT
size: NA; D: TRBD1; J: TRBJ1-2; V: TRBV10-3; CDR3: CAISRGSEISNYGYTF; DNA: TGTGCCATTTCCAGGGGGTCCGAGATCTCTAACTATGGCTACACCTTC
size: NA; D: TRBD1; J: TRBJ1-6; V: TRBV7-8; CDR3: CASSADSTGNNSPLHF; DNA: TGTGCCAGCAGCGCAGACTCGACAGGGAATAATTCACCCCTCCACTTT
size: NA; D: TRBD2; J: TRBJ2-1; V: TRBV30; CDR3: CALGRGGYGEQFF; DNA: TGTGCCTTGGGGCGGGGGGGTTATGGTGAGCAGTTCTTC
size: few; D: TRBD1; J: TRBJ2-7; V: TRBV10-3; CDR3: CAISSGQDPYEQYF; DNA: TGTGCCATCAGTTCGGGACAGGATCCCTACGAGCAGTACTTC
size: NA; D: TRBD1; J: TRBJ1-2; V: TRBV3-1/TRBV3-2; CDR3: CASSPSDRGQGYTF; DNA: TGTGCCAGCAGCCCTTCGGACAGGGGGCAAGGCTACACCTTC
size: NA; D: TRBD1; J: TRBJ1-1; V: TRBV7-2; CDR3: CASSIRQGTEAFF; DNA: TGTGCCAGCAGCATACGACAGGGCACAGAAGCTTTCTTT
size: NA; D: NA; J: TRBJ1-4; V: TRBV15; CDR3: CATEGDGNEKLFF; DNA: TGTGCCACCGAGGGGGACGGGAATGAAAAACTGTTTTTT
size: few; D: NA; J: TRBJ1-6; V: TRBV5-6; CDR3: CASSLYRQGWDSPLHF; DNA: TGTGCCAGCAGCTTGTATCGCCAGGGATGGGATTCACCCCTCCACTTT
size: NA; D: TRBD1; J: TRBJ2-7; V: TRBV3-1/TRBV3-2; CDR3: CASSQIDRADYEQYF; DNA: TGTGCCAGCAGCCAAATCGACAGGGCCGACTACGAGCAGTACTTC
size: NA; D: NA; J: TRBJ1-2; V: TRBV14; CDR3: CASSLSPDSYYGYTF; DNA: TGTGCCAGCAGCCTCTCTCCTGACAGTTATTATGGCTACACCTTC
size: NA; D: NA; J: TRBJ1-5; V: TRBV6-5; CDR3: CASSPTGHINQPQHF; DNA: TGTGCCAGCAGCCCCACAGGACACATCAATCAGCCCCAGCATTTT